This T cell receptor beta chain was sequenced for a study of T-cell memory formation after mild COVID-19. Study-level points and caveats: Pre-infection memory held some responding clones, suggesting pre-existing cross-reactive T cells responded. CD4+ contracting clones were mainly CM and EM; CD8+ ones, EMRA.

cDNA libraries for TCR alpha and TCR beta, carrying sample barcodes and UMIs, came from 5'RACE with constant-segment primers. TCRdb independently ran MiXCR on the 5' RACE reads; one entry per CDR3 protein. The data hold about 430,000 distinct CDR3 sequences, with roughly 24% observed a single time. As regards this clonotype: Antigen: not known.

V was clipped by 6 bases and J by 0 bases; unmatched bases: 4. Germline values: CDR1 SGHTA, CDR2 FQGNSA. The length of the CDR3 is 15 residues. This TCR was recovered from an adult woman who had mild COVID-19 (a few samples of this study predate the infection). Cell type and time point are not known. The chain uses TRBV7-2 and TRBJ2-1, with 8 positions matching TRBD1. Sequences were obtained from PBMCs or a T cell subset sorted from them (not recorded which). In nucleotides, the CDR3 is TGTGCCAGCAGTACTGACAGGGGCTCCTACAATGAGCAGTTCTTC. This gives the protein CASSTDRGSYNEQFF.